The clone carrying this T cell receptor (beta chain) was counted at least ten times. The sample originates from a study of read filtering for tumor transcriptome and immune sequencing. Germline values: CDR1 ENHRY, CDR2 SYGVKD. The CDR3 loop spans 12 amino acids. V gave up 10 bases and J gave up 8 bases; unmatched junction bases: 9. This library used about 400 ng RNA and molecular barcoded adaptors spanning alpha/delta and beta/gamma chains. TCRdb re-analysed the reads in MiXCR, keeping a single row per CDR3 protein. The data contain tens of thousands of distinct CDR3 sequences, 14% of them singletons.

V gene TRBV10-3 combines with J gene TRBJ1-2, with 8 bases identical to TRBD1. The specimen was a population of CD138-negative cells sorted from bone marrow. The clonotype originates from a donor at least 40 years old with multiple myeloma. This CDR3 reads CATGTGGRGYTF. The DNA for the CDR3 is TGTGCCACCGGGACAGGCGGTCGAGGCTACACCTTC.